Presented here are 2 T cell receptor beta chains from one specimen sequenced in a study of technical replicates of blood from a handful of donors (TCRdb year 2017). Library preparation employed the immunoSEQ multiplex PCR assay. TCRdb's version of the immuneACCESS table is confined to in-frame rearrangements and falls short of the full clone set. An unresolved V gene accounts for under half of the shortfall where checked; the remainder is of unknown origin. This sample holds tens of thousands of clones; roughly nine tenths were observed only once. Clones ranked in the top ten supply 0.37% of the sample. Sequenced sample: T cells isolated from PBMCs. Receptors were obtained from a human donor in good health. Some clones in this sample may be carry-over from other donors' samples.

The chain carries TRBV6-5 and TRBJ2-7; D possibly corresponds to TRBD1 (6 bases). V lost 2 bases and J lost 0, with 11 bases in between. This CDR3 has 15 amino acids. Germline V gene data show CDR1 as MNHEY and CDR2 as SVGAGI. In DNA, the CDR3 is TGTGCCAGCAGTTACGGGACACCGAACTCCTACGAGCAGTACTTC. Translating it yields CASSYGTPNSYEQYF.

The chain employs TRBV2 and TRBJ2-5, with a possible D match to TRBD1 (5 bases). V gave up 2 bases and J gave up 3 bases, with 13 bases separating them. CDR3 length: 15 amino acids. Germline CDR1 and CDR2: SNHLY and FYNNEI. The CDR3 loop reads CASSERGRLEETQYF. The CDR3 nucleotides read TGTGCCAGCAGTGAAAGGGGCAGATTAGAAGAGACCCAGTACTTC.